This TCR beta chain appears in the sequencing data of a study of blood T cells in healthy people across ages. The CDR3 has 14 amino acids. Per germline, CDR1 MGHRA and CDR2 YSYEKL. V shed 1 base and J shed 3 bases, with 8 bases lying between them. Using a J-beta primer mix together with a sample-barcoded 5' primer, a second PCR was run for about 6 to 11 cycles. TCRdb reanalysed the 5' RACE reads using MiXCR and keeps one entry per CDR3 protein. The sample lists around 800,000 distinct CDR3 sequences; 35% to 50% were seen once. The clonotype originates from a man aged 80 or over in good health. The chain carries TRBV4-1 and TRBJ2-3; D is uncertain. The sequencing sample was made of blood. CDR3 nucleotide sequence: TGCGCCAGCAGCCAAGCTGGGGTAACAGATACGCAGTATTTT. Translation: CASSQAGVTDTQYF.